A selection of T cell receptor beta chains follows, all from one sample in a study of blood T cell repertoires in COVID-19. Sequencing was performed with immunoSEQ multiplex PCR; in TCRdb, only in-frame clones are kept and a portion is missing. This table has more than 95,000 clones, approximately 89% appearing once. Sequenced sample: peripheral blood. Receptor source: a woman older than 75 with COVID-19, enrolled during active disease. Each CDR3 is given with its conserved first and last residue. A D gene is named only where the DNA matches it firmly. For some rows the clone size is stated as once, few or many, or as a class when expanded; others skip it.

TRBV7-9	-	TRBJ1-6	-	CASSPRGGINSPLHF	TGTGCCAGCAGCCCAAGAGGGGGAATTAATTCACCCCTCCACTTT
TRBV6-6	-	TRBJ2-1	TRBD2	CASSYVGRANEQFF	TGTGCCAGCAGTTACGTCGGGAGGGCTAATGAGCAGTTCTTC
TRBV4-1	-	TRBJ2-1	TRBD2	CASSQDVGAGSSYNEQFF	TGCGCCAGCAGCCAAGACGTCGGAGCGGGGAGCTCCTACAATGAGCAGTTCTTC
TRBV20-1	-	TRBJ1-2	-	CSARDIDGYTF	TGCAGTGCTAGAGATATAGATGGCTACACCTTC
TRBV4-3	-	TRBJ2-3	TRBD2	CASSPGTSASTDTQYF	TGCGCCAGCAGCCCAGGGACTAGCGCCAGCACAGATACGCAGTATTTT
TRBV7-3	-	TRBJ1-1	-	CASRQGMNTEAFF	TGTGCCAGCAGGCAGGGGATGAACACTGAAGCTTTCTTT
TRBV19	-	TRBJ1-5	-	CASSIVGSNQPQHF	TGTGCCAGTAGTATTGTCGGGAGCAATCAGCCCCAGCATTTT
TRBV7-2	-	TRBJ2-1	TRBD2	CASSLKWASGSVEQFF	TGTGCCAGCAGCTTAAAATGGGCTAGCGGGAGTGTAGAGCAGTTCTTC
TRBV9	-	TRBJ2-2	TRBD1	CASSVAPDRVINTGELFF	TGTGCCAGCAGCGTAGCCCCAGACAGGGTCATTAACACCGGGGAGCTGTTTTTT
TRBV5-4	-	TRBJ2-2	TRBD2	CASRLAGGPAELFF	TGTGCCAGCAGACTAGCGGGAGGGCCTGCGGAGCTGTTTTTT
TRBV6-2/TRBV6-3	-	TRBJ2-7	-	CASSYYSSDISYEQYF	TGTGCCAGCAGTTACTACTCTAGCGACATCTCCTACGAGCAGTACTTC
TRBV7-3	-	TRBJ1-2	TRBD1	CASSPQGTGNYGYTF	TGTGCCAGCAGCCCCCAAGGGACAGGGAACTATGGCTACACCTTC
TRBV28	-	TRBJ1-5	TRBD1	CASSFPGGVNQPQHF	TGTGCCAGCAGTTTTCCAGGGGGCGTTAATCAGCCCCAGCATTTT
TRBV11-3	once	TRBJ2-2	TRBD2	CASSLGGSTGELFF	TGTGCCAGCAGCTTGGGCGGGAGTACCGGGGAGCTGTTTTTT
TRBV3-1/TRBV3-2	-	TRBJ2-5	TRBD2	CASSQARGLAGKGTQYF	TGTGCCAGCAGCCAAGCTCGCGGACTAGCGGGAAAAGGGACCCAGTACTTC
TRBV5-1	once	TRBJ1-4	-	CASSSSGQPNEKLFF	TGCGCCAGCAGCTCGAGTGGACAGCCTAATGAAAAACTGTTTTTT